This TCR beta chain was observed in a study of low-dose radiotherapy and immunotherapy resistance in tumors. Overall study context: Intravenous ipilimumab 1 mg/kg every six weeks was given with nivolumab 240 mg every two weeks.

V was cut by 4 bases and J by 2 bases, with 12 bases left in between. Germline-derived CDR1 and CDR2 are MNHEY and SVGAGI. CDR3 length equals 14 residues. This clonotype was counted ten times or more. Described time point: after trial treatment. Treatment given: LDRT plus nivolumab, ipilimumab, low-dose cyclophosphamide and aspirin (RACIN trial). Alpha and beta chains were covered, as first-strand cDNA relied on TRAV- and TRBV-specific primers. TCR amplification ran approximately 22 PCR cycles using constant-region and V-primer adapter primers. TCRdb redid the calling of the reads with MiXCR, one entry per CDR3 protein. The sample has some 38,000 distinct CDR3 sequences; about 20% are singletons.

The source is a female donor with ovarian cancer. The chain carries TRBV6-5 and TRBJ2-7; perhaps TRBD1 as D (6 bases). Here the sequenced sample was PBMCs, taken after low-dose radiotherapy plus immunotherapy. CDR3 coding DNA: TGTGCCAGCAGTTTCTCGACAGGAACCTACGAGCAGTACTTC. This encodes CASSFSTGTYEQYF.